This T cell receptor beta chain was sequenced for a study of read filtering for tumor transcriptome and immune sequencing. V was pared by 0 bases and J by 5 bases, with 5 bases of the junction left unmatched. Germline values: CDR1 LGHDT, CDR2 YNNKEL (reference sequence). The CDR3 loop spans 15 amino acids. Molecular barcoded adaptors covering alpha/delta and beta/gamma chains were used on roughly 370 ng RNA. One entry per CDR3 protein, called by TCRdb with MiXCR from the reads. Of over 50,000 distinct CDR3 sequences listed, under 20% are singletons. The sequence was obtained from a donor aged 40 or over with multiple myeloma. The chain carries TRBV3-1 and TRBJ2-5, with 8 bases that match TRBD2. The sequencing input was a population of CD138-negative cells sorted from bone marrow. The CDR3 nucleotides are TGTGCCAGCAGCCAAGAGGCGGGGGGATATGAGACCCAGTACTTC. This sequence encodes CASSQEAGGYETQYF.